These T cell receptor beta chains were read from a single sample in a study of blood T cell repertoires in COVID-19. The protocol was immunoSEQ multiplex PCR, while the TCRdb copy is restricted to in-frame clones and leaves out a portion. Seen here are some 240,000 clones, 75% to 90% observed once, and the top ten hold more than 5.5%. Sequencing was done on a sample of peripheral blood. The receptors shown here come from a man aged 60-69 years who had recovered from COVID-19. Both conserved end residues are part of each CDR3. A D gene is named only where the DNA matches it firmly. The size entry is marked missing in some rows and otherwise reads once, few, many or a size class.

V gene	J gene	clone size	D gene	CDR3 protein	CDR3 DNA
TRBV9	TRBJ1-3	.	.	CASSADLETGSGNTIYF	TGTGCCAGCAGCGCCGACCTGGAGACAGGCTCTGGAAACACCATATATTTT
TRBV28	TRBJ1-2	.	.	CASSFWGSQANYGYTF	TGTGCCAGCAGTTTTTGGGGCAGTCAAGCTAACTATGGCTACACCTTC
TRBV9	TRBJ1-1	.	.	CASSALGRNTEAFF	TGTGCCAGCAGCGCACTAGGGAGGAACACTGAAGCTTTCTTT
TRBV7-3	TRBJ2-3	.	TRBD2	CASQLAGTGDTQYF	TGTGCGAGCCAACTAGCGGGAACGGGAGATACGCAGTATTTT
TRBV9	TRBJ1-2	.	TRBD1	CASSAGTGSLGYGYTF	TGTGCCAGCAGCGCCGGGACAGGGTCTCTAGGCTATGGCTACACCTTC
TRBV4-2	TRBJ1-1	.	.	CASSQESSGEGEAFF	TGTGCCAGCAGCCAAGAGTCCTCAGGGGAAGGTGAAGCTTTCTTT
TRBV19	TRBJ2-5	.	.	CASSKSVPKETQYF	TGTGCCAGTAGTAAGAGCGTACCAAAAGAGACCCAGTACTTC
TRBV6-6	TRBJ1-2	.	.	CASSYDTYGYTF	TGTGCCAGCAGTTACGACACCTATGGCTACACCTTC
TRBV6-6	TRBJ2-1	.	TRBD1	CASSLTGTGGSYNEQFF	TGTGCCAGCAGTCTTACCGGGACAGGGGGTTCCTACAATGAGCAGTTCTTC
TRBV30	TRBJ1-5	.	.	CAWSETRDKGPQHF	TGTGCCTGGAGTGAAACCCGGGACAAAGGGCCCCAGCATTTT
TRBV27	TRBJ2-7	.	.	CASSLGQGSYEQYF	TGTGCCAGCAGTTTAGGGCAGGGTAGCTACGAGCAGTACTTC
TRBV5-1	TRBJ2-5	once	TRBD1	CASSLGWTGAIQETQYF	TGCGCCAGCAGCTTGGGGTGGACAGGGGCGATCCAAGAGACCCAGTACTTC
TRBV7-2	TRBJ2-3	.	TRBD2	CASSLGSGSTDTQYF	TGTGCCAGCAGCTTAGGTAGCGGGAGTACAGATACGCAGTATTTT
TRBV5-6	TRBJ1-2	.	TRBD1	CASSLEGAGYGYTF	TGTGCCAGCAGCCTTGAGGGGGCGGGCTATGGCTACACCTTC
TRBV7-3	TRBJ2-3	.	TRBD1	CASSFRTGLGTDTQYF	TGTGCCAGCAGCTTCCGGACAGGCCTGGGTACAGATACGCAGTATTTT
TRBV5-1	TRBJ2-7	few	TRBD1	CASSLGTANYEQYF	TGCGCCAGCAGCCTCGGGACAGCCAACTACGAGCAGTACTTC
TRBV5-8	TRBJ1-5	few	.	CASSLRGWNQPQHF	TGTGCCAGCAGCTTAAGGGGATGGAATCAGCCCCAGCATTTT
TRBV11-3	TRBJ1-6	.	.	CASSLDSKSPLHF	TGTGCCAGCAGCCTGGACAGTAAATCACCCCTCCACTTT
TRBV5-1	TRBJ2-2	.	TRBD2	CASTGLAGGSGELFF	TGCGCCAGCACCGGACTAGCGGGAGGATCCGGGGAGCTGTTTTTT
TRBV5-6	TRBJ1-5	.	.	CASSFRRNQPQHF	TGTGCCAGCAGCTTTCGGAGGAATCAGCCCCAGCATTTT
TRBV12-5	TRBJ2-3	.	TRBD2	CASGLRLAGGRTDTQYF	TGTGCTAGTGGTCTCCGACTAGCGGGGGGGCGCACAGATACGCAGTATTTT
TRBV11-3	TRBJ2-5	.	.	CASSLTSSGETQYF	TGTGCCAGCAGCCTAACTAGCTCGGGGGAGACCCAGTACTTC
TRBV3-1/TRBV3-2	TRBJ2-7	.	TRBD2	CASSPLAGGLLEQYF	TGTGCCAGCAGCCCCCTAGCGGGGGGGCTTCTCGAGCAGTACTTC
TRBV14	TRBJ2-7	.	TRBD2	CASSPRGGGNEQYF	TGTGCCAGCAGCCCCCGTGGGGGAGGGAACGAGCAGTACTTC
TRBV24-1	TRBJ1-1	once	TRBD1	CATSDYRGLVNTEAFF	TGTGCCACCAGTGACTACAGGGGGCTGGTGAACACTGAAGCTTTCTTT
TRBV5-1	TRBJ2-3	.	TRBD1	CASSLGNRGISTDTQYF	TGCGCCAGCAGCTTGGGTAACAGGGGGATTAGCACAGATACGCAGTATTTT
TRBV6-5	TRBJ1-4	.	.	CASSYDSSTNEKLFF	TGTGCCAGCAGCTACGACAGTTCAACTAATGAAAAACTGTTTTTT
TRBV11-2	TRBJ1-2	.	.	CASSPWQGTGGYGYTF	TGTGCCAGCAGCCCCTGGCAGGGTACAGGTGGCTATGGCTACACCTTC
TRBV5-1	TRBJ2-3	.	.	CASSLDPGAGTDTQYF	TGCGCCAGCAGCTTGGATCCGGGTGCTGGCACAGATACGCAGTATTTT
TRBV6-5	TRBJ1-5	.	.	CASSPRGGGQPQHF	TGTGCCAGCAGTCCGAGGGGGGGCGGTCAGCCCCAGCATTTT
TRBV5-1	TRBJ1-5	once	TRBD1	CASSLEGDRAQPQHF	TGCGCCAGCAGCTTGGAGGGGGACAGGGCCCAGCCCCAGCATTTT
TRBV7-9	TRBJ1-2	.	.	CASSERPGSPYGYTF	TGTGCCAGCAGCGAGAGGCCGGGTTCCCCCTATGGCTACACCTTC
TRBV5-1	TRBJ2-3	.	TRBD1	CASSLDRVPDTQYF	TGCGCCAGCAGCCTCGACAGGGTTCCGGATACGCAGTATTTT
TRBV6-5	TRBJ2-7	.	TRBD1	CASSYRDRGSYEQYF	TGTGCCAGCAGTTACAGGGACAGGGGTTCCTACGAGCAGTACTTC
TRBV20-1	TRBJ2-1	.	.	CSASGQGTYNEQFF	TGCAGTGCTAGTGGGCAGGGGACCTACAATGAGCAGTTCTTC
TRBV29-1	TRBJ2-7	.	.	CSVERGLVGEQYF	TGCAGCGTTGAACGAGGGTTGGTCGGCGAGCAGTACTTC
TRBV5-1	TRBJ1-3	.	TRBD1	CASSLAGTAGNTIYF	TGCGCCAGCAGCCTGGCCGGGACAGCTGGAAACACCATATATTTT
TRBV7-2	TRBJ2-2	.	.	CASSKDRANTGELFF	TGTGCCAGCAGTAAAGACAGAGCGAACACCGGGGAGCTGTTTTTT
TRBV29-1	TRBJ1-1	many	.	CSVERQQNTEAFF	TGCAGCGTTGAAAGACAGCAGAACACTGAAGCTTTCTTT
TRBV5-1	TRBJ1-2	few	TRBD1	CASSSTGGAAYGYTF	TGCGCCAGCAGCTCGACAGGGGGCGCCGCCTATGGCTACACCTTC
TRBV5-1	TRBJ1-1	once	.	CASSLGGRMNTEAFF	TGCGCCAGCAGCTTGGGAGGGAGGATGAACACTGAAGCTTTCTTT
TRBV19	TRBJ1-1	.	.	CASSDRLNTEAFF	TGTGCCAGTAGTGACAGATTGAACACTGAAGCTTTCTTT
TRBV6-5	TRBJ2-3	.	TRBD2	CASKGLASVWNTQYF	TGTGCCTCCAAAGGACTAGCGAGTGTCTGGAATACGCAGTATTTT
TRBV9	TRBJ2-7	.	.	CASSVGGTATSSYEQYF	TGTGCCAGCAGCGTAGGGGGCACTGCAACCAGCTCCTACGAGCAGTACTTC
TRBV19	TRBJ2-2	.	TRBD2	CASSIGPGLAGGNTGELFF	TGTGCCAGTAGTATTGGCCCGGGGCTAGCGGGAGGGAACACCGGGGAGCTGTTTTTT